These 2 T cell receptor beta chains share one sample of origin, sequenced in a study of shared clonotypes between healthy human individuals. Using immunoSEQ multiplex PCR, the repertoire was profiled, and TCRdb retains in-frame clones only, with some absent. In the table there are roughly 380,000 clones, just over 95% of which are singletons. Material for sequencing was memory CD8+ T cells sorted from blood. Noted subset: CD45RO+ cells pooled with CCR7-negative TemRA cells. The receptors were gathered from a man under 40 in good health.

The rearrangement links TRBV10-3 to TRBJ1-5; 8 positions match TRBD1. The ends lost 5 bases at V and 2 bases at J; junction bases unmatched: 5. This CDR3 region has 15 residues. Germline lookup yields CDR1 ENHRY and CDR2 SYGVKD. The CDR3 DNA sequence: TGTGCCATCAGTAACACAGGGGGAGGCAATCAGCCCCAGCATTTT. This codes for CAISNTGGGNQPQHF.

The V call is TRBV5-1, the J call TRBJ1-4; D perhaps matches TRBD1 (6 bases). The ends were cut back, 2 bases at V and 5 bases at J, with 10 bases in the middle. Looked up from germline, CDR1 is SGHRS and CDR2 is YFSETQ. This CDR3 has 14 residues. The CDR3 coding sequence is TGCGCCAGCAGCTTCGTAGGGGGGAATGAAAAACTGTTTTTT. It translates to CASSFVGGNEKLFF.